This T cell receptor beta chain appears in the sequencing data of a study of CXCR3-negative and CXCR3-positive naive CD8 T cells. Through 5' RACE with UMI labels, the TRB cDNA libraries were prepared. After re-calling the 5' RACE reads, TCRdb lists one entry per CDR3 protein, DNA absent. The sample totals over 100,000 distinct CDR3 sequences. The sample consisted of naive CXCR3- CD8+ T cells from blood. Regarding subset: CD45RO-CCR7+CD27+CD95- naive CD8+ T cells lacking CXCR3 (TNR3-). The sequence was collected from a human donor in good health. Some clones in this sample may be carry-over from other donors' samples.

The CDR3 protein is CASSYGQGAETQYF. V and J are TRBV6-5 and TRBJ2-5; TCRdb reports TRBD1, a call that lacks DNA to check it against. From germline, CDR1 is MNHEY and CDR2 SVGAGI. The length of the CDR3 is 14 residues.